The subject of this entry is one TCR beta chain. The record originates from a study of blood T cell repertoires in COVID-19. Recovery among Cohort 3 donors was established by two negative PCRs, clearance, or symptom resolution. Some clones are missing from TCRdb's copy, which holds only in-frame ones; the method was immunoSEQ multiplex PCR. The sample carries roughly 170,000 clones, around 80% recorded once. The germline V and J ends were trimmed by 4 bases and 9 bases, with 16 bases remaining between them. This CDR3 is built from 14 residues. Looked up from germline, CDR1 is LGHDT and CDR2 is YNNKEL (reference sequence).

Sequenced sample: PBMCs or T cells enriched from blood (not recorded which). The chain links TRBV3-1 (or the pseudogene TRBV3-2) to TRBJ2-1; possible D gene TRBD2, 7 bases. The TCR originated in a woman aged 45-65 years who had recovered from COVID-19. The CDR3 loop reads CASSRGGDWGEQFF. The CDR3, as DNA: TGTGCCAGCAGCCGAGGGGGGGATTGGGGTGAGCAGTTCTTC.